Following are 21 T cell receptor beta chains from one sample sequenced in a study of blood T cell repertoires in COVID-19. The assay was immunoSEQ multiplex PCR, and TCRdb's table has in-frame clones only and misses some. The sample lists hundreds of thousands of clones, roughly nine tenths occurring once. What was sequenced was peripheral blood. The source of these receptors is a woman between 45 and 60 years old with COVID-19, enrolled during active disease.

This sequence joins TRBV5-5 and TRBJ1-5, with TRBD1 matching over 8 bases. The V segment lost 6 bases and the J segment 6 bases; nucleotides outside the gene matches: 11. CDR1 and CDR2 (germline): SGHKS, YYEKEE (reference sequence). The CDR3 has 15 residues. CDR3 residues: CASNSGQGGFQPQHF. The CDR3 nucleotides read TGTGCCAGCAACTCAGGACAGGGAGGTTTTCAGCCCCAGCATTTT.

In nucleotides, the CDR3 is TGCGCCAGCAGTCAATCTAACGGACAGCCCGGAAGATACGAGCAGTACTTC. Translated, it gives CASSQSNGQPGRYEQYF. This chain connects TRBV23-1 to TRBJ2-7; possibly TRBD1 for D (6 bases). TRBV23-1 qualifies as an ORF whose function is uncertain. With 0 bases removed from V and 4 bases from J, the gap between germline ends came to 19 bases. CDR3 length: 17 residues.

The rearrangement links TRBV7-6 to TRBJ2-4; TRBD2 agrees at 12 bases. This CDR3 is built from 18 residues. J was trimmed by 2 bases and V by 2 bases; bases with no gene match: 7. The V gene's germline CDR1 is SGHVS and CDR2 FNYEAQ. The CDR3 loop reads CASSLTSGGPLTKNIQYF. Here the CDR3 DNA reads TGTGCCAGCAGCTTAACTAGCGGGGGGCCCCTGACCAAAAACATTCAGTACTTC. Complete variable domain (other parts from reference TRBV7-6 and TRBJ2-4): GAGVSQSPRYKVTKRGQDVALRCDPISGHVSLYWYRQALGQGPEFLTYFNYEAQQDKSGLPNDRFSAERPEGSISTLTIQRTEQRDSAMYRCASSLTSGGPLTKNIQYFGAGTRLSVL.

As DNA, the CDR3 is TGTGCCAGCTCACCACCTGTACAGGGCTTCGGAAACACCATATATTTT. This sequence encodes CASSPPVQGFGNTIYF. The J gene is TRBJ1-3, the V gene TRBV18; TRBD1 might be the D (6 bases). CDR1 is KGHSH, CDR2 LQKENI, per germline. V lost 0 bases and J lost 4, with 13 bases in between. The CDR3 is 16 amino acids.

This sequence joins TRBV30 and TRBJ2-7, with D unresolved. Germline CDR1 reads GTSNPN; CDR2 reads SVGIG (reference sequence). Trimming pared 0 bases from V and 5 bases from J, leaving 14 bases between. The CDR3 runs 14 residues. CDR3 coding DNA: TGTGCCTGGAGTGTATCCCCACTCCCCAACGAGCAGTACTTC. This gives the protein CAWSVSPLPNEQYF.

CDR3 DNA sequence: TGTGCCATCAGTGCAACTAGCGGGGACACAGATACGCAGTATTTT. It yields the protein CAISATSGDTDTQYF. The chain joins TRBV10-3 to TRBJ2-3; 10 nucleotides match TRBD2. Per germline, CDR1 ENHRY and CDR2 SYGVKD. Losses at the gene ends were 4 bases for V and 2 bases for J; bases not matched to a gene: 3. The length of the CDR3 is 15 residues.

The CDR3 bases are TGTGCCAGCAGTTGGGGCCGCAATGAGCAGTTCTTC. Its translation is CASSWGRNEQFF. The chain joins TRBV2 to TRBJ2-1; possible D gene TRBD1, 5 bases. V gave up 5 bases and J gave up 6 bases, with 8 bases separating them. This CDR3 region has 12 residues. In germline, CDR1 is SNHLY, CDR2 FYNNEI.

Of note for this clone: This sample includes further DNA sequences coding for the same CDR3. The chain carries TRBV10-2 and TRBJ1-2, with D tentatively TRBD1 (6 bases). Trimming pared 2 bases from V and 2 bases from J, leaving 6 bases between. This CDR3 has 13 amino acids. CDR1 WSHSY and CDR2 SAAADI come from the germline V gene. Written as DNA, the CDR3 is TGCGCCAGCAGTGAGGACAGGAACTATGGCTACACCTTC. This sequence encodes CASSEDRNYGYTF.

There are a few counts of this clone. The DNA of the CDR3 is TGTGCCAGCAGTGAAGGTGGGACACCCTACGAGCAGTACTTC. Its translation: CASSEGGTPYEQYF. The chain couples TRBV6-1 to TRBJ2-7; TRBD1 is a possible D gene (6 bases). The germline gives CDR1 MNHNS, CDR2 SASEGT. This CDR3 contains 14 residues. Trimming took off 1 base at V and 2 bases at J, with 9 bases between the two ends.

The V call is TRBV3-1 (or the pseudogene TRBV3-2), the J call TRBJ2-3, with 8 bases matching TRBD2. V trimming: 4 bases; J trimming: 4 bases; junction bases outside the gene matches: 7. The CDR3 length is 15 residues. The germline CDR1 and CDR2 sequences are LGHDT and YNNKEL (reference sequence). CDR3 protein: CASSRAGGGADTQYF. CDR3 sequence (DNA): TGTGCCAGCAGCCGCGCGGGGGGCGGGGCAGATACGCAGTATTTT.

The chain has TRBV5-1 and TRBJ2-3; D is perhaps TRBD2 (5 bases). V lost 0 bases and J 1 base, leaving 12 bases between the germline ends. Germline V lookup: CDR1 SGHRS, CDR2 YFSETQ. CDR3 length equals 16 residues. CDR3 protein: CASSLGGGLRTDTQYF. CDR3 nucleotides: TGCGCCAGCAGCTTGGGCGGCGGACTGCGCACAGATACGCAGTATTTT.

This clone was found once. The CDR3 loop is CASTMGATGANVLTF. As DNA, the CDR3 is TGTGCCAGCACCATGGGAGCGACAGGGGCCAACGTCCTGACTTTC. The V gene is TRBV9, the J gene TRBJ2-6; the D gene is possibly TRBD2 (5 bases). The CDR3 runs to 15 residues. Germline V gives CDR1 SGDLS, CDR2 YYNGEE. V dropped 6 bases and J dropped 4 bases, with 14 bases sitting between them.

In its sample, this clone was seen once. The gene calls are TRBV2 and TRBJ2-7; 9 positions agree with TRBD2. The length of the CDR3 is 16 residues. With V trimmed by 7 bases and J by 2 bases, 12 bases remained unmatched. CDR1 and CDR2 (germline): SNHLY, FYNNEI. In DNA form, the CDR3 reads TGTGCCAGCAAGGAGGGAGCGGGGGGCCCCACCTACGAGCAGTACTTC. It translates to CASKEGAGGPTYEQYF. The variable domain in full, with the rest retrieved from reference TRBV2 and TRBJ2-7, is EPEVTQTPSHQVTQMGQEVILRCVPISNHLYFYWYRQILGQKVEFLVSFYNNEISEKSEIFDDQFSVERPDGSNFTLKIRSTKLEDSAMYFCASKEGAGGPTYEQYFGPGTRLTVT.

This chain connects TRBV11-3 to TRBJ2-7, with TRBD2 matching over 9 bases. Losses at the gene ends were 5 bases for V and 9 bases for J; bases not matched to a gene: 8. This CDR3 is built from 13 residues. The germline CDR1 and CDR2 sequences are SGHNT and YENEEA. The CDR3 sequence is CASSPGSGGPQYF. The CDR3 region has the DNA TGTGCCAGCAGCCCGGGCAGCGGGGGGCCGCAGTACTTC.

The CDR3 protein is CASGTPGKGTEAFF. Written as DNA, the CDR3 is TGTGCCAGTGGGACTCCGGGGAAGGGCACTGAAGCTTTCTTT. The chain carries TRBV27 and TRBJ1-1, with a weak D call TRBD1 (5 bases). The CDR3 length is 14 residues. Trimming cost V 9 bases and J 4 bases, with 18 bases left between them. Germline CDR1 and CDR2: MNHEY and SMNVEV (reference sequence).

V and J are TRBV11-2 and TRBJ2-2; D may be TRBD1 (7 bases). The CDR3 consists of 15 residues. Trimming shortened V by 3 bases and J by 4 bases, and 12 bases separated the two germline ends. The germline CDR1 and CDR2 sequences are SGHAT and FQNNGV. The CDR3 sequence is CASSFRGATTGELFF. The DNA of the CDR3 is TGTGCCAGCAGCTTCAGGGGGGCGACCACCGGGGAGCTGTTTTTT. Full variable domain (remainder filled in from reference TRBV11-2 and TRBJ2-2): EAGVAQSPRYKIIEKRQSVAFWCNPISGHATLYWYQQILGQGPKLLIQFQNNGVVDDSQLPKDRFSAERLKGVDSTLKIQPAKLEDSAVYLCASSFRGATTGELFFGEGSRLTVL.

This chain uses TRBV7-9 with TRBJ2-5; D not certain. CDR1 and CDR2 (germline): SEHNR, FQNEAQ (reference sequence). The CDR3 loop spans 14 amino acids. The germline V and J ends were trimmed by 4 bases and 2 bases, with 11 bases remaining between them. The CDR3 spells CASSSFGFQETQYF. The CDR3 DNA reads TGTGCCAGCAGCTCATTCGGGTTTCAAGAGACCCAGTACTTC.

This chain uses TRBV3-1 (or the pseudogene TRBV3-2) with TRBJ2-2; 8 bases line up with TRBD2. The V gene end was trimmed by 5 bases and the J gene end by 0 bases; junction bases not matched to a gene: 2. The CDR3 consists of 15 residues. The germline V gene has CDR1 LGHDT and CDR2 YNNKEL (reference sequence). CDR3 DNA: TGTGCCAGCAGCTTGGGACTAGCGAACACCGGGGAGCTGTTTTTT. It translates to CASSLGLANTGELFF.

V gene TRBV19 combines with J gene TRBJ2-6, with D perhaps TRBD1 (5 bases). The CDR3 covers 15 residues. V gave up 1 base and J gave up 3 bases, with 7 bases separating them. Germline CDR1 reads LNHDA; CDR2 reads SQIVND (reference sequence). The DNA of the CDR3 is TGTGCCAGTAGTATAGCAGGGTATGGGGCCAACGTCCTGACTTTC. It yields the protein CASSIAGYGANVLTF. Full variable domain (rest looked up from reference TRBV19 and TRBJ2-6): DGGITQSPKYLFRKEGQNVTLSCEQNLNHDAMYWYRQDPGQGLRLIYYSQIVNDFQKGDIAEGYSVSREKKESFPLTVTSAQKNPTAFYLCASSIAGYGANVLTFGAGSRLTVL.

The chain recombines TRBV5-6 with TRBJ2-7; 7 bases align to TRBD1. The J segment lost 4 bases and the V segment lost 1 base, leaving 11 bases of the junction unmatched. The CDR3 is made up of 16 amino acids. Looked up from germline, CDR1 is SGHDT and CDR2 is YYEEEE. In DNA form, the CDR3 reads TGTGCCAGCAGCTTGAGAGGGGACAGACTAACTTACGAGCAGTACTTC. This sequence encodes CASSLRGDRLTYEQYF. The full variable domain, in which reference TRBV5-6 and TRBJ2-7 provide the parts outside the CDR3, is DAGVTQSPTHLIKTRGQQVTLRCSPKSGHDTVSWYQQALGQGPQFIFQYYEEEERQRGNFPDRFSGHQFPNYSSELNVNALLLGDSALYLCASSLRGDRLTYEQYFGPGTRLTVT.

In DNA, the CDR3 is TGCGCCAGCAGCTTGGGAGGCCAGGGTTATGGCTACACCTTC. This translates into CASSLGGQGYGYTF. This chain joins TRBV5-1 and TRBJ1-2; possibly TRBD1 for D (5 bases). This CDR3 is built from 14 residues. From germline, CDR1 is SGHRS and CDR2 YFSETQ. V lost 0 bases and J lost 5, with 11 bases in between.